This T cell receptor (beta chain) was recovered during a study of blood T cell repertoires in COVID-19 (dated by TCRdb to 2020 to 2022). Background for the entire study: The collaborator samples originated in the United States, Italy and Spain and spanned the acute and convalescent phases of COVID-19. The material from the prospective study consisted of cDNA or gDNA derived from T cells, B-cell-depleted T cells, or PBMCs. Subjects who had been exposed to COVID-19, were actively infected with it, or had recovered from it provided the deeply sampled blood TCRbeta repertoires that made up the dataset. The repertoires were released in a freely available public database meant as a resource for research on the immune response to SARS-CoV-2. The samples were drawn from the first 160 participants of the ongoing ImmuneRACE study and from about 1,200 subjects provided by 6 global collaborators. The sample metadata nearly always contained a de-identified subject ID, COVID-19 status, age in years and sex. Where available, HLA class I and class II types were taken from metadata supplied by the sample provider and were not determined by assay-based typing. The full study reports these points: How much clinical and demographic metadata was included differed by source and by participant, and the metadata was provided uncurated.

TCRbeta CDR3 regions were amplified from genomic DNA using the immunoSEQ Assay, a bias-controlled multiplex PCR. The source study handled its data this way. The number of nucleated cells in each sample was estimated by amplification of reference gene primers within the assay. To quantify the absolute abundance of each unique TCRbeta CDR3 rearrangement, sequence reads were collapsed and filtered. For each sample, productive Simpson clonality was calculated as the square root of Simpson's diversity index over productive rearrangements. Here the immuneACCESS table is served through TCRdb, limited to in-frame sequences with V and J called. Missing clones are a known gap in these copies; in checked studies unresolved V genes cover under half, and the rest lacks a known reason. Clone size and V and J calls were adopted from that table, with D and trimming inferred from the DNA. Here the sample has roughly 150,000 clones; about 92% occur a single time. The ten largest clones add up to 15% to 20% of the sample.

The CDR3 runs 14 residues from the cysteine to the phenylalanine. The read is trimmed to its CDR3 DNA, 42 bases read in frame from base 1. V is pruned by 6 bases and J by 2 bases, leaving 5 bases of the junction without a gene match. CDR1 is given as LNHDA and CDR2 as SQIVND, both from the germline V gene (reference sequence). Whole blood was collected in K2EDTA tubes by collaborating institutions according to the institutions' own protocols. Collaborator samples were shipped for TCRbeta analysis as frozen whole blood, isolated PBMCs, or DNA extracted from either sample type. Note on this clone: The antigen it binds to is not known. Per-nucleotide qualities are absent, and no much larger clonotype sits a single base away.

Sequencing was performed on peripheral blood. The rearrangement joined TRBV19 to TRBJ1-2; 8 central nucleotides agree with TRBD1. This TCR came from a man aged 55 to 70 with active or convalescent COVID-19. CDR3 reads: CASRRTGGNYGYTF. The DNA is TGTGCCAGTAGAAGAACAGGGGGAAACTATGGCTACACCTTC.